This T cell receptor beta chain was identified in a study of shared clonotypes between healthy human individuals. Donors comprised healthy HIV-negative adults lacking recent acute infections or vaccinations. Method: immunoSEQ multiplex PCR; TCRdb's copy keeps in-frame clones and lacks some. The data contain about 960,000 clones, about 80% of them singletons. Study-wide results and limits: Generally, naive subsets (rather than memory subsets) showed larger estimated richness.

Between the trimmed V and J ends, which lost 4 bases and 7 bases, there was a span of 15 bases. Germline V gene lookup returns CDR1 SGHTS and CDR2 YDEGEE. This CDR3 comprises 15 residues. A word on this clone: Its specificity is not known.

The specimen was memory CD4+ T cells sorted from blood. Sample subset: CD45RA-negative fraction. The chain employs TRBV5-8 and TRBJ1-6, with unresolved D. This TCR was sampled from a young man in good health. This CDR3 is CASSSWVSGNSPLHF. For the CDR3, the DNA is TGTGCCAGCAGCAGCTGGGTGTCGGGAAATTCACCCCTCCACTTT.